The subject of this entry is one TCR beta chain. Its antigen is still unknown. This record comes from a study of persistence of HIV-infected CD4 T cells. Stimulation used about 9.5 ug/mL lysate from CMV-infected fibroblasts. CD40L-negative CD69-negative CD45RO-high memory CD4+ T cells were sorted as populations depleted of antigen-responding cells. The immunoSEQ assay was version 4, run in survey mode. Profiling relied on immunoSEQ multiplex PCR, and the TCRdb table lists in-frame clones only, not all of them. The data show 50,000 or so clones, with about 80% seen just once and about 3% held by the top ten. The germline gives CDR1 SGHRS, CDR2 YFSETQ. This CDR3 spans 16 amino acids. Trimming at V came to 4 bases and at J to 2 bases, leaving 9 bases not matched to a gene. Study-wide findings and caveats: Proviral oligoclonality tracked with TCR oligoclonality within the same sorted cells.

The chain combines TRBV5-1 with TRBJ2-3; 8 nucleotides align to TRBD1. The TCR was taken from an adult man with HIV who was CMV-seropositive. Sequences were derived from CD4+ T cells sorted from PBMCs after roughly 18-hour stimulation, sampled from a patient who received antiretroviral therapy. CDR3: CASSPPDRGTTDTQYF. The CDR3 DNA reads as TGCGCCAGCAGCCCCCCTGACAGGGGAACCACAGATACGCAGTATTTT.